One sample yielded the 27 T cell receptor beta chains listed below, sequenced in a study of regulatory T cells in long-lasting Graves disease (dated by TCRdb to the early 2020s). In the paper's terms, the time point label means: newly diagnosed GD, antithyroid drugs for less than 3 months. For both TCR sequencing and RNA sequencing, RNA was extracted from PBMCs using TRIzol. To prepare the library, multiplex PCR was applied. This sample was sequenced with an Illumina HiSeq 4000. TCR beta libraries were built with iRepertoire HTBI primers and Arm-PCR amplification of CDR3 regions. TCRdb passed the public sequencing reads through fastp at Q25 and MiXCR, retaining productive beta sequences. Each entry is one CDR3 protein sequence, shown with its most common DNA and genes. For this sample there are around 450,000 distinct CDR3 sequences; under 15% appear just once. 16% of the sample lies in the top ten.

The data also belong to a second study, concerning T cells in Graves' hyperthyroidism and ophthalmopathy.

This specimen was peripheral blood mononuclear cells (PBMCs), taken at new diagnosis, from a patient treated with antithyroid drugs. These receptors were collected from a woman aged 25 to 45 with Graves disease. Donor details come from another sample of the same person, matched by shared clones.

This clonotype has just one count. This CDR3 is CASSLRTGSASYNEQFF. In DNA, the CDR3 is TGTGCCAGCAGCCTCAGGACAGGGAGCGCATCCTACAATGAGCAGTTCTTC. The chain recombines TRBV7-3 with TRBJ2-1; 8 positions match TRBD1. V lost 5 bases to trimming and J lost 1 base; unmatched junction nucleotides: 10. Germline V CDR1 and CDR2: SGHTA, FQGTGA. The CDR3 runs to 17 residues.

This clonotype has ten or more counts. This chain links TRBV24-1 with TRBJ2-7; TRBD1 matches at 8 bases. Germline-derived CDR1 and CDR2 are KGHDR and SFDVKD. V dropped 2 bases and J dropped 6; count of bases not matched to a gene: 11. This CDR3 is 16 amino acids long. Written as DNA, the CDR3 is TGTGCCACCAGTGATTCTGGACAGGGTTTCTACGGCGAGCAGTACTTC. Its protein product is CATSDSGQGFYGEQYF.

The sample holds a few counts of this clonotype. The chain combines TRBV2 with TRBJ2-2, with a weak D call TRBD1 (6 bases). The germline gives CDR1 SNHLY, CDR2 FYNNEI. This CDR3 comprises 15 residues. Trimming stripped 6 bases from V and 4 bases from J, with 15 bases between. The DNA for the CDR3 is TGTGCCAGCAGCCCAGTCTCCAGGGGCACCGGGGAGCTGTTTTTT. Translation: CASSPVSRGTGELFF.

This clonotype showed up just a few times. The rearrangement links TRBV15 to TRBJ2-1; tentatively, D is TRBD1 or TRBD2 (5 bases each). The CDR3 extends over 14 amino acids. V was pared by 5 bases and J by 5 bases, with 13 bases between. Germline-derived CDR1 and CDR2 are LNHNV and YYDKDF (reference sequence). The CDR3 spells CATSPRGAHNEQFF. In nucleotides, the CDR3 is TGTGCCACCAGCCCCCGGGGCGCCCACAATGAGCAGTTCTTC.

This clonotype was seen ten or more times. The rearrangement joins TRBV6-2 or TRBV6-3 to TRBJ2-7; D gene uncertain. Between the trimmed V and J ends, which lost 5 bases and 4 bases, there was a span of 18 bases. CDR1 and CDR2 from the germline V gene are MNHEY and SVGEGT. The CDR3 is 15 amino acids. The CDR3 here is CASSRNAAETYEQYF. DNA of the CDR3: TGTGCCAGCAGTCGTAACGCGGCAGAGACTTACGAGCAGTACTTC.

This clonotype was counted at least ten times. The gene calls are TRBV11-3 and TRBJ1-2, with a weak D call TRBD1 (5 bases). The germline V gene encodes CDR1 SGHNT and CDR2 YENEEA. With 0 bases removed from V and 8 bases from J, the gap between germline ends came to 7 bases. CDR3 length equals 12 residues. The CDR3 loop reads CASSLERTGYTF. The CDR3 DNA follows: TGTGCCAGCAGCTTAGAGAGGACAGGCTACACCTTC. The whole variable domain, remainder taken from reference TRBV11-3 and TRBJ1-2, is EAGVVQSPRYKIIEKKQPVAFWCNPISGHNTLYWYLQNLGQGPELLIRYENEEAVDDSQLPKDRFSAERLKGVDSTLKIQPAELGDSAVYLCASSLERTGYTFGSGTRLTVV.

This clonotype was observed a handful of times. The rearrangement links TRBV29-1 to TRBJ2-2, with D tentatively TRBD1 (6 bases). V was pared by 6 bases and J by 0 bases, with 11 bases between. This CDR3 has 14 residues. CDR1 and CDR2 from the germline V gene are SQVTM and ANQGSEA. The CDR3 is CSVGQSSNTGELFF. In DNA form, the CDR3 reads TGCAGCGTCGGACAGAGCTCGAACACCGGGGAGCTGTTTTTT.

This clonotype was found many times. The rearrangement joins TRBV30 to TRBJ1-5, with D possibly being TRBD1 (5 bases). Trimming stripped 2 bases from V and 5 bases from J, with 10 bases between. Germline V gene sequence: CDR1 GTSNPN, CDR2 SVGIG (reference sequence). This CDR3 comprises 13 residues. CDR3 protein: CAWSPSGYQPQHF. CDR3 DNA: TGTGCCTGGAGTCCTTCAGGGTATCAGCCCCAGCATTTT.

The rearrangement joins TRBV2 to TRBJ2-1; TRBD2 aligns across 8 bases. V trimming: 6 bases; J trimming: 9 bases; junction bases outside the gene matches: 16. Germline V CDR1 and CDR2: SNHLY, FYNNEI. The CDR3 length is 16 residues. The CDR3 sequence: CASSPPTAGVNFEQFF. Written as DNA, the CDR3 is TGTGCCAGCAGCCCCCCTACAGCGGGAGTTAATTTTGAGCAGTTCTTC.

The chain combines TRBV7-3 with TRBJ2-2; TRBD1 agrees at 7 bases. The CDR3 is 15 residues long. From germline, CDR1 is SGHTA and CDR2 FQGTGA. With V trimmed by 5 bases and J by 4 bases, 7 bases remained unmatched. For the CDR3, the DNA is TGTGCCAGCAGCGCCAACAGGGGTAGCACCGGGGAGCTGTTTTTT. As protein: CASSANRGSTGELFF. Looking up the rest from reference TRBV7-3 and TRBJ2-2 gives the full variable domain: GAGVSQTPSNKVTEKGKYVELRCDPISGHTALYWYRQSLGQGPEFLIYFQGTGAADDSGLPNDRFFAVRPEGSVSTLKIQRTERGDSAVYLCASSANRGSTGELFFGEGSRLTVL.

This clonotype was seen ten or more times. The V call is TRBV12-3 or TRBV12-4, the J call TRBJ2-4; D is possibly TRBD2 (6 bases). Between the trimmed V and J ends, which lost 5 bases and 0 bases, there was a span of 11 bases. The CDR3 contains 15 residues. The CDR3 is CASSPRGGAKNIQYF. CDR3 nucleotide sequence: TGTGCCAGCAGTCCGAGGGGAGGAGCCAAAAACATTCAGTACTTC.

The sample holds many counts of this clonotype. The chain recombines TRBV28 with TRBJ2-3, with 7 bases identical to TRBD2. Germline assignment: CDR1 MDHEN and CDR2 SYDVKM. The CDR3 has 18 amino acids. Losses at the gene ends were 1 base for V and 0 bases for J; bases not matched to a gene: 10. The DNA of the CDR3 is TGTGCCAGCAGTTTATTGGGGGAGGGGCCAACTAGCACAGATACGCAGTATTTT. This translates into CASSLLGEGPTSTDTQYF. The entire variable domain, with the rest obtained from reference TRBV28 and TRBJ2-3, is as follows: DVKVTQSSRYLVKRTGEKVFLECVQDMDHENMFWYRQDPGLGLRLIYFSYDVKMKEKGDIPEGYSVSREKKERFSLILESASTNQTSMYLCASSLLGEGPTSTDTQYFGPGTRLTVL.

The genes are TRBV5-1 and TRBJ2-3; D possibly corresponds to TRBD2 (7 bases). The CDR3 runs 16 residues. Germline loops: CDR1 SGHRS, CDR2 YFSETQ. The V gene lost 5 bases and the J gene lost 2 bases, with 18 bases spanning the gap. Here the CDR3 DNA reads TGCGCCAGCAGACGGAGGGGGGAGGGCACCACAGATACGCAGTATTTT. Its translation: CASRRRGEGTTDTQYF.

This clonotype came up many times. This chain connects TRBV5-1 to TRBJ1-5, with 11 positions matching TRBD1. This CDR3 comprises 15 residues. Looked up from germline, CDR1 is SGHRS and CDR2 is YFSETQ. The V and J ends lost 4 bases and 7 bases, in that order; junction bases with no gene match: 7. CDR3 sequence (DNA): TGCGCCAGCAGCCCAACCGGGACAGGGGGACAGCCCCAGCATTTT. Translation gives CASSPTGTGGQPQHF.

Ten or more counts support this clonotype. The rearrangement joins TRBV29-1 to TRBJ1-1; D possibly corresponds to TRBD1 (5 bases). Germline lookup yields CDR1 SQVTM and CDR2 ANQGSEA. The CDR3 has 14 amino acids. The V gene lost 0 bases and the J gene lost 1 base, with 9 bases spanning the gap. In nucleotides, the CDR3 is TGCAGCGTTGAAGAATGGGGGGGGAACACTGAAGCTTTCTTT. This translates into CSVEEWGGNTEAFF.

For this clonotype: This clone may be a read error of a much larger clone one base away. V gene TRBV14 combines with J gene TRBJ2-7; the D is unclear. The CDR3 totals 13 residues. Germline assignment: CDR1 SGHDN and CDR2 FVKESK. For the CDR3, the DNA is TGTGCCGGCAGCCATCAGCCTCCCTACGAGCAGTACTTC. It yields the protein CAGSHQPPYEQYF. Variable domain in full (rest from reference TRBV14 and TRBJ2-7): EAGVTQFPSHSVIEKGQTVTLRCDPISGHDNLYWYRRVMGKEIKFLLHFVKESKQDESGMPNNRFLAERTGGTYSTLKVQPAELEDSGVYFCAGSHQPPYEQYFGPGTRLTVT.

With regard to this clonotype: This may stem from a read error, because a much larger clone lies one nucleotide away. The rearrangement joins TRBV3-1 to TRBJ2-3; D may be TRBD2 (5 bases). The J call may not be correct, given that the DNA end is closer to TRBJ2-7. Germline V lookup: CDR1 LGHDT, CDR2 YNNKEL (reference sequence). The CDR3 consists of 15 residues. The CDR3 region has the DNA TGTGCCAGCAGCCAAAGCGCTAGCCACGGGAATGAGCAGTACTTC. It translates to CASSQSASHGNEQYF.

This clonotype was seen more than once but under ten times. The rearrangement links TRBV3-1 to TRBJ2-7, with a weak D call TRBD1 (5 bases). The germline V and J ends were trimmed by 1 base and 2 bases, with 27 bases remaining between them. CDR1 and CDR2 (germline): LGHDT, YNNKEL (reference sequence). The CDR3 sequence is 20 residues long. The CDR3 spells CASSQGGPGQGLPDPYEQYF. DNA of the CDR3: TGTGCCAGCAGCCAAGGGGGCCCCGGACAAGGCCTACCGGATCCCTACGAGCAGTACTTC.

This clonotype was counted ten times or more. The gene calls are TRBV2 and TRBJ2-3; the D is unclear. V was shortened by 2 bases and J by 4 bases, with 10 bases between the two germline ends. This CDR3 region has 14 residues. The germline gives CDR1 SNHLY, CDR2 FYNNEI. CDR3 in DNA: TGTGCCAGCAGTGAAAGAATTCTCCCAGATACGCAGTATTTT. Residues: CASSERILPDTQYF.

Ten or more counts support this clonotype. The chain has TRBV15 and TRBJ2-1; 11 bases line up with TRBD2. Germline V CDR1 and CDR2: LNHNV, YYDKDF (reference sequence). The CDR3 consists of 17 residues. J lost 7 bases, V lost 0 bases, and 8 bases had no gene match. The CDR3 sequence: CATSRDSTSGRGNEQFF. Here the CDR3 DNA reads TGTGCCACCAGCAGAGATTCCACTAGCGGGAGAGGGAATGAGCAGTTCTTC. The variable domain in full, completed from reference TRBV15 and TRBJ2-1, reads DAMVIQNPRYQVTQFGKPVTLSCSQTLNHNVMYWYQQKSSQAPKLLFHYYDKDFNNEADTPDNFQSRRPNTSFCFLDIRSPGLGDTAMYLCATSRDSTSGRGNEQFFGPGTRLTVL.

The chain carries TRBV15 and TRBJ2-7, with D possibly matching TRBD1 (5 bases). Trimming cost V 2 bases and J 5 bases, with 13 bases left between them. CDR1 is LNHNV and CDR2 is YYDKDF in the germline V gene (reference sequence). The CDR3 runs to 14 residues. CDR3 region: CATSRIGQGDEQYF. CDR3 coding DNA: TGTGCCACCAGCAGAATCGGGCAGGGTGACGAGCAGTACTTC. Looking up the rest from reference TRBV15 and TRBJ2-7 gives the full variable domain: DAMVIQNPRYQVTQFGKPVTLSCSQTLNHNVMYWYQQKSSQAPKLLFHYYDKDFNNEADTPDNFQSRRPNTSFCFLDIRSPGLGDTAMYLCATSRIGQGDEQYFGPGTRLTVT.

The chain employs TRBV4-1 and TRBJ2-5; tentatively, D is TRBD1 (5 bases). This CDR3 spans 14 amino acids. Germline-derived CDR1 and CDR2 are MGHRA and YSYEKL. V lost 0 bases and J 4 bases, leaving 9 bases between the germline ends. The CDR3 nucleotides read TGCGCCAGCAGCCAAGAACAGGTCCGAGAGACCCAGTACTTC. It codes for CASSQEQVRETQYF.

In this sample, this clonotype turned up many times. The chain uses TRBV3-1 and TRBJ2-1; TRBD2 matches at 10 bases. Germline CDR1 reads LGHDT; CDR2 reads YNNKEL (reference sequence). The CDR3 contains 15 residues. Unmatched junction bases numbered 2, after V lost 0 bases and J lost 6 bases. This CDR3 is CASSQDLAGVNEQFF. The CDR3, as DNA: TGTGCCAGCAGCCAAGATCTAGCGGGGGTCAATGAGCAGTTCTTC.

The V call is TRBV15, the J call TRBJ2-3; TRBD2 might be the D (6 bases). Germline assignment: CDR1 LNHNV and CDR2 YYDKDF (reference sequence). The CDR3 is made up of 15 amino acids. V was trimmed by 4 bases and J by 11 bases, leaving 22 bases between them. The CDR3 protein is CATSINPGVDRRQYF. The CDR3 DNA follows: TGTGCCACCAGCATCAACCCGGGGGTCGATCGAAGGCAGTATTTT. The full variable domain, in which reference TRBV15 and TRBJ2-3 provide the parts outside the CDR3, is DAMVIQNPRYQVTQFGKPVTLSCSQTLNHNVMYWYQQKSSQAPKLLFHYYDKDFNNEADTPDNFQSRRPNTSFCFLDIRSPGLGDTAMYLCATSINPGVDRRQYFGPGTRLTVL.

This clonotype was observed a handful of times. A much larger clonotype is one base distant, so this may be a read error. The chain carries TRBV30 and TRBJ2-2, with D unresolved. CDR1 GTSNPN and CDR2 SVGIG come from the germline V gene (reference sequence). There are 14 residues in the CDR3. V lost 3 bases, J lost 7 bases, and 15 bases lay in between. As DNA, the CDR3 is TGTGCCTGGAGCCAAGATCAGGCCGACGGGGAGCTGTTTTTT. This codes for CAWSQDQADGELFF.

This clonotype was counted ten times or more. V gene TRBV3-1 combines with J gene TRBJ2-7; D is tentatively TRBD1 or TRBD2 (6 bases each). CDR1 and CDR2 (germline): LGHDT, YNNKEL (reference sequence). Trimming took 5 bases from V and 6 from J, leaving 14 bases between them. The CDR3 spans 13 residues. The CDR3 coding sequence is TGTGCCAGCAGCAGGGGGGAGTATCTCGAGCAGTACTTC. As protein: CASSRGEYLEQYF.

There are many counts of this clonotype. The J gene is TRBJ2-7, the V gene TRBV5-1, with TRBD1 matching 7 bases. The CDR3 extends over 16 amino acids. V was pared by 4 bases and J by 2 bases, with 12 bases of the junction left unmatched. Germline loops: CDR1 SGHRS, CDR2 YFSETQ. The DNA for the CDR3 is TGCGCCAGCAGCCGATCGACAGGGTATTCTGCCTACGAGCAGTACTTC. Protein product: CASSRSTGYSAYEQYF.